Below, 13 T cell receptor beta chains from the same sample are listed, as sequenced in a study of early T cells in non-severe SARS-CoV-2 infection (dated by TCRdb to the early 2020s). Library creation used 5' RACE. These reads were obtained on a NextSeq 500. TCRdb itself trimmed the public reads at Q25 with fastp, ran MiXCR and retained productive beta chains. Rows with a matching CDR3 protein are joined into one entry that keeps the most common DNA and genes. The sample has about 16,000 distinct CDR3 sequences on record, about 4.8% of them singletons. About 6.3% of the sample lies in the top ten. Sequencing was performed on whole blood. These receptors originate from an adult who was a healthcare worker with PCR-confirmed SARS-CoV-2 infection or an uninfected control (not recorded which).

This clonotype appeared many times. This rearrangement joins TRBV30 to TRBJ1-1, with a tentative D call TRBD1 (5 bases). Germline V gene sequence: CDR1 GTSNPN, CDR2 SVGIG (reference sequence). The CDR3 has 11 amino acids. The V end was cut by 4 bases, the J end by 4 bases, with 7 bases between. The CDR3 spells CAWIRVTEAFF. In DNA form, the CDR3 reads TGTGCCTGGATCAGGGTCACTGAAGCTTTCTTT.

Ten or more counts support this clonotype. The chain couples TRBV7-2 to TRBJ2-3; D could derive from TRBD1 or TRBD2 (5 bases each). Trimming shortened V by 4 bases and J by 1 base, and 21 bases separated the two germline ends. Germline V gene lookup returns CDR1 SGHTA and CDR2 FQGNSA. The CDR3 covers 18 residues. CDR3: CASSSFWGSSSGTDTQYF. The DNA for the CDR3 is TGTGCCAGCAGCTCCTTTTGGGGGTCTTCCTCGGGCACAGATACGCAGTATTTT.

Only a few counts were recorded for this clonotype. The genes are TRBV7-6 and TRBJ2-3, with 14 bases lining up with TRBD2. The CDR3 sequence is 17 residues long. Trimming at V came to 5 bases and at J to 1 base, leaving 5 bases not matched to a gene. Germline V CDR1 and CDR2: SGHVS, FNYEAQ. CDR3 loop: CASSPRLAGGGTDTQYF. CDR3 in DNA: TGTGCCAGCAGCCCTCGACTAGCGGGAGGGGGCACAGATACGCAGTATTTT. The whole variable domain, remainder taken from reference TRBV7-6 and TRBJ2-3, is GAGVSQSPRYKVTKRGQDVALRCDPISGHVSLYWYRQALGQGPEFLTYFNYEAQQDKSGLPNDRFSAERPEGSISTLTIQRTEQRDSAMYRCASSPRLAGGGTDTQYFGPGTRLTVL.

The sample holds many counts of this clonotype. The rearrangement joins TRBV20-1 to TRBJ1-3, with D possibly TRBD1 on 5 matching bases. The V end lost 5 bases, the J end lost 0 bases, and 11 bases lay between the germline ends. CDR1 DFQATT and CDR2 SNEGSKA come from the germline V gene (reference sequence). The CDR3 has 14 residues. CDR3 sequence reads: CSAYTGVSGNTIYF. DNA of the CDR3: TGCAGTGCTTATACAGGAGTCTCTGGAAACACCATATATTTT.

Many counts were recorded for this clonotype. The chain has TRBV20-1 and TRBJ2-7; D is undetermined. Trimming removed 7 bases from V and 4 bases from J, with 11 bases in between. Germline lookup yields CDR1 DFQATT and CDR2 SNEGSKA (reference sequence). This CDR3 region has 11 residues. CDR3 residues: CSVLYGYEQYV. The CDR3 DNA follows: TGCAGTGTGCTTTACGGTTACGAGCAGTACGTC.

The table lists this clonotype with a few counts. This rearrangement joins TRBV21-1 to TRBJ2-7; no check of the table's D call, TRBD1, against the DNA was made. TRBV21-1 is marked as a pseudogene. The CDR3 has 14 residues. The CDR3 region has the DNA TGTGCCAGCAGGAAATGGGACCGGACCTACGAGCAGTACGTC. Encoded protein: CASRKWDRTYEQYV.

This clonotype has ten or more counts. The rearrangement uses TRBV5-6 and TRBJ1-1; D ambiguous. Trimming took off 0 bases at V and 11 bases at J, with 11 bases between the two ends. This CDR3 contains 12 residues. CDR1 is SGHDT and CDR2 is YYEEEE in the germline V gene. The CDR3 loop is CASSLARHRAFF. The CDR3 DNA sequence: TGTGCCAGCAGCTTGGCCCGTCACCGGGCTTTCTTT.

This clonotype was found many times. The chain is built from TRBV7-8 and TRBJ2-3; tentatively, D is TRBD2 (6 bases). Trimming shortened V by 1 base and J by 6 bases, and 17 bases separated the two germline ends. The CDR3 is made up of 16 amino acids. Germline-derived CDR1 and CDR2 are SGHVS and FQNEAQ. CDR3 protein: CASSLGLASEWDTQYF. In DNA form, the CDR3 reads TGTGCCAGCAGCTTAGGATTGGCTAGCGAGTGGGATACGCAGTATTTT. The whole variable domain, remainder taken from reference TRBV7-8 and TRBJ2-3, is GAGVSQSPRYKVAKRGQDVALRCDPISGHVSLFWYQQALGQGPEFLTYFQNEAQLDKSGLPSDRFFAERPEGSVSTLKIQRTQQEDSAVYLCASSLGLASEWDTQYFGPGTRLTVL.

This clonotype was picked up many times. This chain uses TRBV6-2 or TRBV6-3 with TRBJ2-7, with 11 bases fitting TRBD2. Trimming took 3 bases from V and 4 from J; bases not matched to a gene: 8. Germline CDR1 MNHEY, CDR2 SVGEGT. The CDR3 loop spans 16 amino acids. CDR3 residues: CASSYGLAGGWYEQYF. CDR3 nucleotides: TGTGCCAGCAGTTATGGGCTAGCGGGAGGATGGTACGAGCAGTACTTC.

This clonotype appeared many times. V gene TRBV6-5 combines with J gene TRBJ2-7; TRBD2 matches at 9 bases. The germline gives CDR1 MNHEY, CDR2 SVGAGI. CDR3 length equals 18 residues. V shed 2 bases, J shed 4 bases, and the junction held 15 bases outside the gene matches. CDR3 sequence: CASSYGDPSGTALYEQYV. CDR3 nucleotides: TGTGCCAGCAGTTACGGGGACCCTAGCGGGACGGCGCTTTACGAGCAGTACGTC.

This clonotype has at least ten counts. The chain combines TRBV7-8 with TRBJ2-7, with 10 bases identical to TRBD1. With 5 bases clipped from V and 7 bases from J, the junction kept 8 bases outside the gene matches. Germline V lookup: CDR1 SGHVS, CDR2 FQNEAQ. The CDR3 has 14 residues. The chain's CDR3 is CASSPRDRGQEQYV. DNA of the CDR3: TGTGCCAGCAGCCCCAGGGACAGGGGACAAGAGCAGTACGTC.

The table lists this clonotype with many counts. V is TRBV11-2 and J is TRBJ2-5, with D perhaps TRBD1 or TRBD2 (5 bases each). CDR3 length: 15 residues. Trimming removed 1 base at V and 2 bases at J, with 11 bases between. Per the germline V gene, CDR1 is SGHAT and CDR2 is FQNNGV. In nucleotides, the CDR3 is TGTGCCAGCAGCTTAGGAGGGACGGCTCAAGAGACCCAGTACTTC. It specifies CASSLGGTAQETQYF.

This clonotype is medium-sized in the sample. CDR3 sequence: CASSPRPGLLNTEAFF. CDR3 nucleotide sequence: TGTGCCAGCAGCCCGCGTCCGGGACTTTTGAACACTGAAGCTTTCTTT. This sequence joins TRBV7-6 and TRBJ1-1, with D perhaps matching TRBD1 (5 bases). The V end was cut by 5 bases, the J end by 0 bases, with 16 bases between. This CDR3 spans 16 amino acids. Germline CDR1 is SGHVS and CDR2 is FNYEAQ.